This TCR beta chain was sequenced for a study of identical twins. Broader study findings: Out-of-frame alpha sequences shared by twins were enriched for low generation probability. Models, which agreed with sharing between unrelated individuals, nonetheless underestimated the out-of-frame TCR alpha sharing seen in monozygotic twins.

TCRdb re-analysed the 5' RACE reads in MiXCR, keeping a single row per CDR3 protein. The sample comprises fewer than 650,000 distinct CDR3 sequences, roughly 9.9% of which are singletons, and approximately 3% rests with the top ten. The ends lost 2 bases at V and 5 bases at J; junction bases unmatched: 3. The CDR3 consists of 13 residues. Germline V gene sequence: CDR1 SNHLY, CDR2 FYNNEI. As for this clonotype: The antigen is undetermined.

With no exceptions, donors were healthy Caucasians. The sample also formed part of further work on yellow fever vaccine responses in identical twins.

Sample: PBMCs. The V gene is TRBV2, the J gene TRBJ2-7; 7 bases agree with TRBD1. The source of this sequence is a woman aged 18 to 35 in good health. CDR3 amino acids: CASSEQGVNEQYF. For the CDR3, the DNA is TGTGCCAGCAGTGAACAGGGGGTCAACGAGCAGTACTTC.